A selection of T cell receptor beta chains follows, all from one sample in a study of blood T cell repertoires in COVID-19. Using immunoSEQ multiplex PCR, the repertoire was profiled, and TCRdb retains in-frame clones only, with some absent. The table has around 170,000 clones, about 80% seen once; the top ten hold roughly 1.4%. Sequencing was done on a sample of peripheral blood. The receptors come from a human donor in a cohort sampled during active COVID-19. Each CDR3 is given with its conserved first and last residue. D genes are given only for firm matches. A row's size may be missing; if present it is once, few, many or a size class.

abundance: -
d_gene: TRBD2
j_gene: TRBJ2-7
v_gene: TRBV28
CDR3nt: TGTGCCAGCAGTTCCAGGACTAGCGGGAGGTACGAGCAGTACTTC
CDR3aa: CASSSRTSGRYEQYF

abundance: -
d_gene: TRBD1
j_gene: TRBJ1-1
v_gene: TRBV6-6
CDR3nt: TGTGCCAGCAAAAAGACAGGGGGACTGAACACTGAAGCTTTCTTT
CDR3aa: CASKKTGGLNTEAFF

abundance: -
d_gene: TRBD2
j_gene: TRBJ2-1
v_gene: TRBV7-2
CDR3nt: TGTGCCAGCAGCTTAAACGGGGGGGTAAAAGAGCAGTTCTTC
CDR3aa: CASSLNGGVKEQFF

abundance: -
d_gene: -
j_gene: TRBJ2-3
v_gene: TRBV24-1
CDR3nt: TGTGCCACCAGTGATACCCGGGCAGGCGGCGGGACAGATACGCAGTATTTT
CDR3aa: CATSDTRAGGGTDTQYF

abundance: -
d_gene: -
j_gene: TRBJ2-1
v_gene: TRBV7-8
CDR3nt: TGTGCCAGCAGCTTAGGCACAGGGAAACGCTACAATGAGCAGTTCTTC
CDR3aa: CASSLGTGKRYNEQFF

abundance: -
d_gene: -
j_gene: TRBJ2-5
v_gene: TRBV2
CDR3nt: TGTGCCAGCAGTGAAACGGGGGTCCGGGGAGAGACCCAGTACTTC
CDR3aa: CASSETGVRGETQYF

abundance: -
d_gene: TRBD2
j_gene: TRBJ2-7
v_gene: TRBV29-1
CDR3nt: TGCAGCGTTGACAGCGGACTAGCGGGAGAATACGAGCAGTACTTC
CDR3aa: CSVDSGLAGEYEQYF

abundance: -
d_gene: TRBD1
j_gene: TRBJ2-7
v_gene: TRBV18
CDR3nt: TGTGCCAGCTCGGCGTACGTAGGGGGCACCTCCTACGAGCAGTACTTC
CDR3aa: CASSAYVGGTSYEQYF

abundance: -
d_gene: -
j_gene: TRBJ1-1
v_gene: TRBV6-2/TRBV6-3
CDR3nt: TGTGCCAGCAGTTACAAAGGAGGCGTCGGAGCTTTCTTT
CDR3aa: CASSYKGGVGAFF

abundance: -
d_gene: TRBD2
j_gene: TRBJ2-1
v_gene: TRBV6-5
CDR3nt: TGTGCCAGCAGATCTACTAGCGGGGGATACAATGAGCAGTTCTTC
CDR3aa: CASRSTSGGYNEQFF

abundance: -
d_gene: -
j_gene: TRBJ1-2
v_gene: TRBV14
CDR3nt: TGTGCCAGCAGCCGAAAGCCCGGGAACTATGGCTACACCTTC
CDR3aa: CASSRKPGNYGYTF

abundance: -
d_gene: -
j_gene: TRBJ2-2
v_gene: TRBV27
CDR3nt: TGTGCCAGCAGTCCCCCTGTTCCCGGGGAGCTGTTTTTT
CDR3aa: CASSPPVPGELFF

abundance: -
d_gene: TRBD2
j_gene: TRBJ2-5
v_gene: TRBV7-2
CDR3nt: TGTGCCAGCAGCGCCTGGACTAGCGGGGGGGCAGAGACCCAGTACTTC
CDR3aa: CASSAWTSGGAETQYF

abundance: -
d_gene: -
j_gene: TRBJ1-6
v_gene: TRBV13
CDR3nt: TGTGCCAGCAATAAAAATAATTCACCCCTCCACTTT
CDR3aa: CASNKNNSPLHF

abundance: -
d_gene: TRBD1
j_gene: TRBJ2-7
v_gene: TRBV4-2
CDR3nt: TGTGCCAGCAGCCAAGAATACAAGACAGGGGCCTACGAGCAGTACTTC
CDR3aa: CASSQEYKTGAYEQYF

abundance: -
d_gene: -
j_gene: TRBJ1-6
v_gene: TRBV5-1
CDR3nt: TGCGCCAGCAGCTTGGATCGGGAGAGCTCCTATAATTCACCCCTCCACTTT
CDR3aa: CASSLDRESSYNSPLHF

abundance: -
d_gene: TRBD1
j_gene: TRBJ1-2
v_gene: TRBV29-1
CDR3nt: TGCAGCGTTGAGCGGGACAGGGGGGATGGCTACACCTTC
CDR3aa: CSVERDRGDGYTF

abundance: -
d_gene: TRBD1
j_gene: TRBJ2-7
v_gene: TRBV5-4
CDR3nt: TGTGCCAGCAGCTTCAGGGGGAAGCCCTACGAGCAGTACTTC
CDR3aa: CASSFRGKPYEQYF

abundance: -
d_gene: -
j_gene: TRBJ2-7
v_gene: TRBV5-6
CDR3nt: TGTGCCAGCAGCCCGAGGGCTTGGGACTACGAGCAGTACTTC
CDR3aa: CASSPRAWDYEQYF

abundance: -
d_gene: -
j_gene: TRBJ1-1
v_gene: TRBV10-3
CDR3nt: TGTGCCATCAGTGAGTCGAAAGGAGTCGGAGCTTTCTTT
CDR3aa: CAISESKGVGAFF

abundance: -
d_gene: -
j_gene: TRBJ1-3
v_gene: TRBV5-1
CDR3nt: TGCGCCAGCAGCGACAGCCCTTCTGGAAACACCATATATTTT
CDR3aa: CASSDSPSGNTIYF

abundance: once
d_gene: TRBD1
j_gene: TRBJ1-1
v_gene: TRBV12-5
CDR3nt: TGTGCTAGTGGTTTGCCAAGACAGGGGAACACTGAAGCTTTCTTT
CDR3aa: CASGLPRQGNTEAFF